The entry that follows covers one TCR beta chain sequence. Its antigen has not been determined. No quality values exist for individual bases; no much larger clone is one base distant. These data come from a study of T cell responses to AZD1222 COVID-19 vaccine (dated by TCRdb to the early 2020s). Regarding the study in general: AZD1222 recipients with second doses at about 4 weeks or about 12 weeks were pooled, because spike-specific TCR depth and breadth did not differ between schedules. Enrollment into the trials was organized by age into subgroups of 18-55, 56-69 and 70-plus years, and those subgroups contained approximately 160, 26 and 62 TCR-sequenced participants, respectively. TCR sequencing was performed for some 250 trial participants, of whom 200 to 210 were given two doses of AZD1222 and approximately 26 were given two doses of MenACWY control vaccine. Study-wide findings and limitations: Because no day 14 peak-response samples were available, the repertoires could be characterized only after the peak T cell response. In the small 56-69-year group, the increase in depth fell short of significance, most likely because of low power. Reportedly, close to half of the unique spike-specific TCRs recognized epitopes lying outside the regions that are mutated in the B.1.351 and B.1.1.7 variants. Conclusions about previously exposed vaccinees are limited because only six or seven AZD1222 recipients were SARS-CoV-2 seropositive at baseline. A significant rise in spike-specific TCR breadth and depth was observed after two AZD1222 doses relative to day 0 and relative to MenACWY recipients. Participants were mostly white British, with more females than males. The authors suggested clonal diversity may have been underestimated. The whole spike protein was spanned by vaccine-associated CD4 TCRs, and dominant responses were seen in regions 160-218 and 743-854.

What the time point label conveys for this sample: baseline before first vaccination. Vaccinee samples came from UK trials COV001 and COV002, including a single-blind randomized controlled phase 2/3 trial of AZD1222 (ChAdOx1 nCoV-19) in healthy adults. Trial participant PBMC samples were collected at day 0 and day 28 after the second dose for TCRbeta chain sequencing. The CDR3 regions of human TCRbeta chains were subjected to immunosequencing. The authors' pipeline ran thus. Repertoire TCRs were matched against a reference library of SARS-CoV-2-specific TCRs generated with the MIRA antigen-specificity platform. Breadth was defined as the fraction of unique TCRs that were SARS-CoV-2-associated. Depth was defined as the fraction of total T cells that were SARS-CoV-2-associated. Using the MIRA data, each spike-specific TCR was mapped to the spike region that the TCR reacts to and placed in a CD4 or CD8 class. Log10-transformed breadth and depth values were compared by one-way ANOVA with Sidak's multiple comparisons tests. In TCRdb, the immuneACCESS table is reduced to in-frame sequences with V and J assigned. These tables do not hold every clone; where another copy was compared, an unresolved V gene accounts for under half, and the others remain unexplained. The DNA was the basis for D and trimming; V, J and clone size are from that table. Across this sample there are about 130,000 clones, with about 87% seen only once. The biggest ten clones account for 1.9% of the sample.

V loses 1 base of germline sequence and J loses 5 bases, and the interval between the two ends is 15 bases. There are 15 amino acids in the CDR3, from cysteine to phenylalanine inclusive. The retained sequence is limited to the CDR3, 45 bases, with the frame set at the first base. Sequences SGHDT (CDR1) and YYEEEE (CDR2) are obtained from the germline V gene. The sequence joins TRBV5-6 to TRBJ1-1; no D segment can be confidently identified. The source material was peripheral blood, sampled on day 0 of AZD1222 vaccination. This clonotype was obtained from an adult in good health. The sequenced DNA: TGTGCCAGCAGCTTGTGGGTTTGGGGTGATACTGAAGCTTTCTTT. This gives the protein CASSLWVWGDTEAFF. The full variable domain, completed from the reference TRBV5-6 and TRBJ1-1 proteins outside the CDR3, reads DAGVTQSPTHLIKTRGQQVTLRCSPKSGHDTVSWYQQALGQGPQFIFQYYEEEERQRGNFPDRFSGHQFPNYSSELNVNALLLGDSALYLCASSLWVWGDTEAFFGQGTRLTVV.